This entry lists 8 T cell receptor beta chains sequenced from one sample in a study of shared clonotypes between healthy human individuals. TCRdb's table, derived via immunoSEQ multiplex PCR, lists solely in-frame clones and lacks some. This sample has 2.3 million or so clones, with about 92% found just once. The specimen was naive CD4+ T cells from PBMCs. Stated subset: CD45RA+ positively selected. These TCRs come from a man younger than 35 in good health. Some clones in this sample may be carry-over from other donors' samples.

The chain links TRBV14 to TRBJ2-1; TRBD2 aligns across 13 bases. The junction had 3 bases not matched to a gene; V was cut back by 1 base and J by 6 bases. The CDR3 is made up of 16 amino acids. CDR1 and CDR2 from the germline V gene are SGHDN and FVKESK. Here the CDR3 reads CASSQGGLAGLNEQFF. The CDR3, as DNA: TGTGCCAGCAGCCAAGGGGGACTAGCGGGACTCAATGAGCAGTTCTTC. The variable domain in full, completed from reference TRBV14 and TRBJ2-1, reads EAGVTQFPSHSVIEKGQTVTLRCDPISGHDNLYWYRRVMGKEIKFLLHFVKESKQDESGMPNNRFLAERTGGTYSTLKVQPAELEDSGVYFCASSQGGLAGLNEQFFGPGTRLTVL.

The CDR3 reads CASSSLTSGYEQYF. The DNA for the CDR3 is TGTGCCAGCAGTTCCCTGACTAGCGGCTACGAGCAGTACTTC. The V gene is TRBV6-5, the J gene TRBJ2-7; TRBD2 matches at 9 bases. Trimming removed 4 bases from V and 3 bases from J; junction bases left unmatched: 4. Germline CDR1 reads MNHEY; CDR2 reads SVGAGI. The CDR3 contains 14 residues.

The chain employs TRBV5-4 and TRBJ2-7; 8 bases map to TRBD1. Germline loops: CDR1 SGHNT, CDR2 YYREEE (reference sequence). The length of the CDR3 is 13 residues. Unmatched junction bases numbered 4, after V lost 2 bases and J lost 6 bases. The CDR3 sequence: CASSLPRGPEQYF. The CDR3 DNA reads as TGTGCCAGCAGCTTACCCAGGGGGCCCGAGCAGTACTTC.

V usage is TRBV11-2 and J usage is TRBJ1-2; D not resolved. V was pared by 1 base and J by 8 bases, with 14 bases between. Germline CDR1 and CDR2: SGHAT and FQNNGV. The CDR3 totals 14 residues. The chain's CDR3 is CASSLGGRDGGYTF. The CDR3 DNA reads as TGTGCCAGCAGCTTAGGTGGGAGAGATGGCGGCTACACCTTC.

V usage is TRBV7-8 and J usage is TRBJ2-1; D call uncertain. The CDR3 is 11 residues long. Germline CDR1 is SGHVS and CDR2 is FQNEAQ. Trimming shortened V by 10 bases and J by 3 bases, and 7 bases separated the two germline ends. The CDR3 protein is CATSYYNEQFF. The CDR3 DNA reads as TGTGCCACCTCGTACTACAATGAGCAGTTCTTC. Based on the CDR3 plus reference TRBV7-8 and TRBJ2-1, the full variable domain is GAGVSQSPRYKVAKRGQDVALRCDPISGHVSLFWYQQALGQGPEFLTYFQNEAQLDKSGLPSDRFFAERPEGSVSTLKIQRTQQEDSAVYLCATSYYNEQFFGPGTRLTVL.

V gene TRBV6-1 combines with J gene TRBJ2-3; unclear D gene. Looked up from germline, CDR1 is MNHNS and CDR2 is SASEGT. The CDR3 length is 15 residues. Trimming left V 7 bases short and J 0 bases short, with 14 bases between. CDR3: CASIVSRASTDTQYF. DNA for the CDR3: TGTGCCAGCATCGTTTCGAGAGCTAGCACAGATACGCAGTATTTT.

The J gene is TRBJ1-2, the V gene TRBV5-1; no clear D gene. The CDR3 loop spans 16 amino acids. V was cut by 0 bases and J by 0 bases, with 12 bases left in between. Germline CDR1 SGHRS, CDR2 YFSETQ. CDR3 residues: CASSLAGGATNYGYTF. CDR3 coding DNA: TGCGCCAGCAGCTTGGCCGGAGGTGCAACTAACTATGGCTACACCTTC.

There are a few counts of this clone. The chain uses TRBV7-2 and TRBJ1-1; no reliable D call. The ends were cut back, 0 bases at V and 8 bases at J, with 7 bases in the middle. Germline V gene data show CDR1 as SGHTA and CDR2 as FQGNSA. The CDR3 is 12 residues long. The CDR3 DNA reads TGTGCCAGCAGCTTAGCGTCAAGGGAAGCTTTCTTT. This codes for CASSLASREAFF.